A selection of T cell receptor beta chains follows, all from one sample in a study of CD8+CD57+ T cells in acquired aplastic anemia. TCRdb independently ran MiXCR on the reads; one entry per CDR3 protein. The data contain hundreds of thousands of distinct CDR3 sequences, around 46% of them seen just once; the ten biggest clones take up roughly 8%. Sequencing input: sorted CD4+, CD8+, or CD8+CD57+ T cells (not recorded which) from PBMCs. The receptors stem from a human donor with aplastic anemia. The CDR3 runs from the conserved cysteine through the conserved F or W. Fields, in order: CDR3 protein, CDR3 DNA, V gene, clone size, D gene, J gene. A D gene is named only where the DNA matches it firmly. Size is stated for part of the rows, as once, few or many counts, or as a class when the clone is expanded.

CATSHRDGELFF	TGTGCCACCAGCCACAGGGACGGGGAGCTGTTTTTT	TRBV15	NA	NA	TRBJ2-2
CASSSIAGGNTGELFF	TGTGCCAGCAGCTCAATAGCGGGAGGGAACACCGGGGAGCTGTTTTTT	TRBV7-9	few	TRBD2	TRBJ2-2
CASSLSTGQLAGYTF	TGTGCCAGCAGCTTGTCGACGGGACAGCTTGCGGGCTACACCTTC	TRBV7-9	NA	TRBD1	TRBJ1-2
CASSSLAGVEQYF	TGTGCCAGCAGCTCACTAGCGGGGGTGGAGCAGTACTTC	TRBV7-9	NA	TRBD2	TRBJ2-7
CASSSGLVEETQYF	TGTGCCAGCAGCTCGGGACTAGTAGAAGAGACCCAGTACTTC	TRBV7-2	NA	TRBD2	TRBJ2-5
CASSQGGGRVGTVDAFF	TGCGCCAGCAGCCAAGGGGGGGGAAGGGTGGGTACAGTGGATGCTTTCTTT	TRBV4-1	many	NA	TRBJ1-1
CSVDGGGAGYEQYF	TGCAGCGTGGACGGGGGGGGCGCCGGCTACGAGCAGTACTTC	TRBV29-1	NA	TRBD2	TRBJ2-7
CGARDLGLADRKNYNEQFF	TGCGGTGCTAGAGATTTGGGGCTAGCGGACCGTAAAAATTACAATGAGCAGTTCTTC	TRBV20-1	NA	TRBD2	TRBJ2-1
CASSEELGRAGYTF	TGTGCCAGCAGTGAAGAATTGGGCCGTGCGGGCTACACCTTC	TRBV2	NA	NA	TRBJ1-2
CASSPSEFTGELFF	TGTGCCAGCAGCCCAAGCGAATTCACCGGGGAGCTGTTTTTT	TRBV7-2	NA	NA	TRBJ2-2
CASSPPRASNQPQHF	TGTGCCAGCAGCCCCCCTAGAGCTAGCAATCAGCCCCAGCATTTT	TRBV7-9	NA	NA	TRBJ1-5